This T cell receptor (beta chain) was captured in a study of technical replicates of blood from a handful of donors (dated 2017 in TCRdb). To note about this clone: It has no known antigen specificity. No per-base quality is available; no much larger clone lies one base away.

Libraries were made using the immunoSEQ multiplex PCR assay. TCRdb took over this immuneACCESS table, retaining in-frame rearrangements with V and J assigned. Such tables are incomplete; in checked studies, under half of the missing clones stem from an unresolved V gene, and the remainder is unexplained. The sample includes about 79,000 clones, with under 95% observed a single time. The biggest ten clones account for roughly 0.26% of the sample. The TCR originated in a human donor in good health. The sequencing input was T cells isolated from PBMCs.

The CDR3 in this case is CASSYPGRVYEQYF. The nucleotide sequence is TGTGCCAGCAGTTACCCCGGCAGGGTCTACGAGCAGTACTTC. The chain is made from TRBV28 and TRBJ2-7; TRBD1 is a possible D gene, resting on 5 matching bases. The CDR3 runs 14 residues from the cysteine to the phenylalanine. CDR3 DNA only is kept here, 42 bases in frame from base 1. V is reduced by 4 bases and J by 3 bases, leaving a spacing of 13 bases between them. CDR1 MDHEN and CDR2 SYDVKM were looked up in the germline V gene. With all but the CDR3 taken from the reference TRBV28 and TRBJ2-7 genes, the full variable domain is: DVKVTQSSRYLVKRTGEKVFLECVQDMDHENMFWYRQDPGLGLRLIYFSYDVKMKEKGDIPEGYSVSREKKERFSLILESASTNQTSMYLCASSYPGRVYEQYFGPGTRLTVT.